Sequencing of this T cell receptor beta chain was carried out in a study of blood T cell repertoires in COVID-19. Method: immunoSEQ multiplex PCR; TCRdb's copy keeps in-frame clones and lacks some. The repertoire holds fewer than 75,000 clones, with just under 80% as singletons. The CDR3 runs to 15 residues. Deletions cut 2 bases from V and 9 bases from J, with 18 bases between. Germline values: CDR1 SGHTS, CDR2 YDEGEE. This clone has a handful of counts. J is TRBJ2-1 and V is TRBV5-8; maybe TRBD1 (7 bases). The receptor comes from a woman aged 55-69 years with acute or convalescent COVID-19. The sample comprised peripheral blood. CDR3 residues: CASSFPDRDWVEQFF. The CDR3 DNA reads TGTGCCAGCAGCTTCCCCGACAGGGACTGGGTTGAGCAGTTCTTC. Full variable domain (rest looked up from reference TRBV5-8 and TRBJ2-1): EAGVTQSPTHLIKTRGQQATLRCSPISGHTSVYWYQQALGLGLQFLLWYDEGEERNRGNFPPRFSGRQFPNYSSELNVNALELEDSALYLCASSFPDRDWVEQFFGPGTRLTVL.